This is a list of T cell receptor beta chains from one sample in a study of T-cell reconstitution after alpha-beta-depleted transplantation in children. TCRdb re-called the PCR reads through MiXCR, storing one row per CDR3 protein. This table holds hundreds of thousands of distinct CDR3 sequences, around 13% found once. The material was PBMCs from the stem cell graft donor, obtained from the stem cell graft. The receptor set was obtained from a human donor who donated a stem cell graft to a child with acute lymphoblastic leukemia. The CDR3 runs from the conserved cysteine through the conserved F or W. A D gene is named only where the DNA matches it firmly. Only some rows state a clone size, as once, few, many or a class for expanded clones.

TRBD1,many,TRBJ1-3,TRBV9,CASSYGQASGNTIYF,TGTGCCAGCAGCTATGGACAGGCCTCTGGAAACACCATATATTTT
.,few,TRBJ2-3,TRBV29-1,CSPWTVADTQYF,TGCAGCCCATGGACGGTCGCAGATACGCAGTATTTT
.,few,TRBJ2-4,TRBV20-1,CSARRGGGANIQYF,TGCAGTGCTAGAAGGGGAGGGGGGGCGAACATTCAGTACTTC
.,many,TRBJ1-3,TRBV4-2,CASSQDHLGPSDSGNTIYF,TGTGCCAGCAGCCAAGATCATCTGGGCCCTTCCGACTCTGGAAACACCATATATTTT
.,.,TRBJ2-1,TRBV4-3,CASSQDAAYNEQFF,TGCGCCAGCAGCCAAGATGCAGCTTACAATGAGCAGTTCTTC
TRBD2,many,TRBJ2-7,TRBV9,CASSVTSTSGRLYF,TGTGCCAGCAGCGTCACCTCGACTAGCGGGAGGCTTTACTTC
.,many,TRBJ1-1,TRBV7-2,CASSSFWGTEDTEAFF,TGTGCCAGCAGCTCATTCTGGGGAACTGAGGACACTGAAGCTTTCTTT
TRBD1,many,TRBJ1-1,TRBV5-1,CASSLLGTGMNTEAFF,TGCGCCAGCAGCTTGCTTGGGACAGGGATGAACACTGAAGCTTTCTTT
TRBD2,.,TRBJ2-2,TRBV30,CAWSSLAGVWELFF,TGTGCCTGGAGTTCCCTAGCGGGAGTTTGGGAGCTGTTTTTT
TRBD2,.,TRBJ2-2,TRBV7-8,CASSLAGISAGANTGELFF,TGTGCCAGCAGCTTAGCCGGCATAAGCGCGGGAGCGAACACCGGGGAGCTGTTTTTT
.,many,TRBJ2-2,TRBV5-1,CASKWNTGELFF,TGCGCCAGCAAGTGGAACACCGGGGAGCTGTTTTTT
TRBD2,many,TRBJ2-5,TRBV28,CASSPGLAQETQYF,TGTGCCAGCAGTCCCGGACTAGCGCAAGAGACCCAGTACTTC
.,many,TRBJ1-2,TRBV20-1,CSAREGLIGNGYTF,TGCAGTGCTAGAGAAGGTCTTATTGGGAATGGCTACACCTTC
TRBD1,.,TRBJ1-5,TRBV20-1,CSAAGTGYNQPQHF,TGCAGTGCTGCCGGGACAGGGTACAATCAGCCCCAGCATTTT
TRBD1,.,TRBJ2-1,TRBV6-5,CASSYAQGAREQFF,TGTGCCAGCAGTTACGCACAGGGGGCCCGGGAGCAGTTCTTC
.,.,TRBJ1-6,TRBV12-3/TRBV12-4,CASSLVQDNSPLHF,TGTGCCAGCAGTTTAGTTCAGGATAATTCACCCCTCCACTTT
.,many,TRBJ1-1,TRBV10-3,CAIRSLNTEAFF,TGTGCCATCAGGAGTTTGAACACTGAAGCTTTCTTT
TRBD1,few,TRBJ1-5,TRBV15,CATSRGPGQGGFQHF,TGTGCCACCAGCAGAGGCCCGGGGCAGGGGGGTTTTCAGCATTTT
.,many,TRBJ2-7,TRBV5-1,CASSSRVSYEQYF,TGCGCCAGCAGCTCCCGGGTTTCCTACGAGCAGTACTTC
.,many,TRBJ1-5,TRBV2,CAGSPLSNQPQHF,TGTGCGGGCAGCCCCCTTAGCAATCAGCCCCAGCATTTT
.,many,TRBJ2-3,TRBV29-1,CSVDAGPDTQYF,TGCAGCGTTGACGCCGGCCCAGATACGCAGTATTTT
TRBD2,many,TRBJ2-1,TRBV28,CASTLAGGYNEQFF,TGTGCCAGCACCTTAGCGGGAGGGTACAATGAGCAGTTCTTC
TRBD1,.,TRBJ1-2,TRBV6-1,CASSSQGASGYTF,TGTGCCAGCAGTAGTCAGGGGGCATCTGGCTACACCTTC
.,many,TRBJ2-7,TRBV29-1,CSVEGAREGFDEQYF,TGCAGCGTTGAAGGAGCCAGGGAAGGTTTCGACGAGCAGTACTTC
.,many,TRBJ1-3,TRBV7-9,CASSPGQFGNTIYF,TGTGCCAGCAGCCCCGGACAGTTCGGAAACACCATATATTTT
TRBD2,many,TRBJ2-1,TRBV7-3,CASSQLAGVGNEQFF,TGTGCCAGCAGCCAGCTAGCGGGAGTGGGAAATGAGCAGTTCTTC
TRBD2,few,TRBJ2-5,TRBV20-1,CSARDPGRGGETQYF,TGCAGTGCTAGAGATCCCGGGAGGGGGGGGGAGACCCAGTACTTC
TRBD2,many,TRBJ2-2,TRBV5-1,CASSLRTSGSYGELFF,TGCGCCAGCAGCTTACGGACTAGCGGGTCCTACGGGGAGCTGTTTTTT
.,few,TRBJ2-5,TRBV30,CAWSRHGETQYF,TGTGCCTGGAGTCGCCACGGGGAGACCCAGTACTTC
TRBD2,many,TRBJ2-1,TRBV12-3/TRBV12-4,CASSLAGGRINEQFF,TGTGCCAGCAGTCTAGCGGGGGGGCGTATAAATGAGCAGTTCTTC
.,.,TRBJ1-5,TRBV24-1,CATSDPNGDQPQHF,TGTGCCACCAGCGATCCTAATGGTGATCAGCCCCAGCATTTT
TRBD2,many,TRBJ2-7,TRBV5-8,CASSLGRVAGIYEQYF,TGTGCCAGCAGCTTGGGACGGGTAGCGGGGATTTACGAGCAGTACTTC
.,many,TRBJ2-7,TRBV5-1,CASKKESSYEQYF,TGCGCCAGCAAGAAGGAGAGCTCCTACGAGCAGTACTTC
.,many,TRBJ1-1,TRBV6-5,CASRTPNMNTEAFF,TGTGCCAGCAGGACCCCGAACATGAACACTGAAGCTTTCTTT
.,many,TRBJ1-2,TRBV12-3/TRBV12-4,CASSRGIDGYTF,TGTGCCAGCAGTCGAGGGATCGATGGCTACACCTTC
.,few,TRBJ2-3,TRBV5-1,CASSFTRASTDTQYF,TGCGCCAGCAGCTTTACTAGGGCGAGCACAGATACGCAGTATTTT
.,few,TRBJ1-1,TRBV18,CASSPGLGTEAFF,TGTGCCAGCTCACCGGGTTTAGGGACTGAAGCTTTCTTT
TRBD1,few,TRBJ2-7,TRBV13,CASSLARGLSYEQYF,TGTGCCAGCAGCTTAGCCAGGGGGCTATCCTACGAGCAGTACTTC
TRBD1,few,TRBJ2-1,TRBV29-1,CSVFRGNEQFF,TGCAGCGTTTTCAGGGGGAATGAGCAGTTCTTC
.,.,TRBJ2-3,TRBV9,CASSPGEDTQYF,TGTGCCAGCAGCCCGGGAGAAGATACGCAGTATTTT
.,many,TRBJ1-2,TRBV20-1,CSATPTNYGYTF,TGCAGTGCTACGCCCACTAACTATGGCTACACCTTC
TRBD2,many,TRBJ2-6,TRBV7-2,CASSFPLAGGSGANVLTF,TGTGCCAGCAGCTTCCCCCTAGCGGGAGGGTCTGGGGCCAACGTCCTGACTTTC
TRBD2,.,TRBJ2-2,TRBV12-3/TRBV12-4,CASSSAGGLAGYTGELFF,TGTGCCAGCAGTTCCGCCGGGGGGCTAGCGGGATACACCGGGGAGCTGTTTTTT
.,many,TRBJ1-5,TRBV20-1,CSAPGLSVTQHF,TGCAGTGCGCCGGGCCTCTCTGTGACCCAGCATTTT
TRBD2,many,TRBJ2-1,TRBV7-2,CASSFMGTSVYNEQFF,TGTGCCAGCAGCTTCATGGGGACTAGCGTCTACAATGAGCAGTTCTTC
.,.,TRBJ2-1,TRBV6-5,CASRYHPAQGLWNEQFF,TGTGCCAGCAGATACCACCCGGCGCAGGGGCTATGGAATGAGCAGTTCTTC
.,few,TRBJ1-2,TRBV29-1,CSVGDQGNYGYTF,TGCAGCGTTGGAGACCAGGGTAACTATGGCTACACCTTC
.,.,TRBJ2-7,TRBV2,CASSARAISIDEQYF,TGTGCCAGCAGTGCCAGAGCTATTAGTATCGACGAGCAGTACTTC
.,many,TRBJ2-1,TRBV30,CAWSGTGKGEQFF,TGTGCCTGGAGTGGTACAGGGAAAGGTGAGCAGTTCTTC
.,many,TRBJ2-3,TRBV5-4,CASSLGPGTDTQYF,TGTGCCAGCAGCTTGGGTCCAGGCACAGATACGCAGTATTTT
.,.,TRBJ1-2,TRBV7-2,CASSFVYGYTF,TGTGCCAGCAGCTTTGTATATGGCTACACCTTC
.,few,TRBJ2-2,TRBV20-1,CSATNTPGELFF,TGCAGTGCTACCAACACTCCCGGGGAGCTGTTTTTT
.,.,TRBJ2-7,TRBV27,CASSFDQGYEQYF,TGTGCCAGCAGTTTCGATCAGGGTTACGAGCAGTACTTC
TRBD1,many,TRBJ2-7,TRBV12-3/TRBV12-4,CASIGGTGTGEQYF,TGTGCCAGCATTGGGGGGACAGGGACCGGCGAGCAGTACTTC
.,many,TRBJ2-1,TRBV20-1,CSARDSGSYNEQFF,TGCAGTGCTAGAGATTCGGGGAGTTACAATGAGCAGTTCTTC